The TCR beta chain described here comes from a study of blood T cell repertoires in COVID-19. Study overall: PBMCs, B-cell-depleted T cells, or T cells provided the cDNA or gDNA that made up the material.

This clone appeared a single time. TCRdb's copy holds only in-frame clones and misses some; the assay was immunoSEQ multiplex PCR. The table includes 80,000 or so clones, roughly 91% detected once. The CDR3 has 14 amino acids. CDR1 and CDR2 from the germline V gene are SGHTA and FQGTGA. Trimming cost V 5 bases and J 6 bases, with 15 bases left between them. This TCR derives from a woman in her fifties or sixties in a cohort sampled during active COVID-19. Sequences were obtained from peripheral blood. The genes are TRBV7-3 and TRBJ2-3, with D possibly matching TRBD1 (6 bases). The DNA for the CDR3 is TGTGCCAGCAGCACTGGGGGCCCCCTGGATACGCAGTATTTT. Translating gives CASSTGGPLDTQYF.